One sample yielded the 30 T cell receptor beta chains listed below, sequenced in a study of cytomegalovirus exposure and HLA in healthy donors. PCR amplification relied on 60 Vbeta primers (plus 13 Jbeta primers). Only in-frame clones appear in the TCRdb table, and some are missing; sequencing was by immunoSEQ multiplex PCR. The top ten clones hold around 15% of a sample with around 220,000 clones, around three quarters of them seen once. Sequencing was carried out using PBMCs. These receptors all stem from a man in his forties in good health and CMV-seronegative.

The V call is TRBV15, the J call TRBJ2-3; D unclear. This CDR3 spans 16 amino acids. V lost 5 bases to trimming and J lost 0 bases, with 15 bases between them. Germline loops: CDR1 LNHNV, CDR2 YYDKDF (reference sequence). This CDR3 is CATSPVLQASTDTQYF. CDR3 nucleotides: TGTGCCACCAGCCCCGTATTGCAGGCTAGCACAGATACGCAGTATTTT.

The genes are TRBV7-8 and TRBJ2-2; no definite D call. The germline V gene encodes CDR1 SGHVS and CDR2 FQNEAQ. V gave up 4 bases and J gave up 2 bases, with 11 bases separating them. The CDR3 runs 15 residues. The CDR3 DNA sequence: TGTGCCAGCAGCTCCCTAGTCCCCAACACCGGGGAGCTGTTTTTT. This encodes CASSSLVPNTGELFF.

This chain joins TRBV6-1 and TRBJ2-7; perhaps TRBD2 as D (6 bases). The CDR3 length is 13 residues. Trimming took 3 bases from V and 6 from J, leaving 12 bases between them. Germline CDR1 reads MNHNS; CDR2 reads SASEGT. Here the CDR3 DNA reads TGTGCCAGCAGTGAGGTCGGGGGACTCGAGCAGTACTTC. This sequence encodes CASSEVGGLEQYF.

V and J are TRBV5-8 and TRBJ2-1; D perhaps matches TRBD1 (6 bases). Deletions cut 8 bases from V and 3 bases from J, with 12 bases between. CDR3 length: 13 amino acids. CDR1 SGHTS and CDR2 YDEGEE come from the germline V gene. The CDR3 DNA is TGTGCCAGTTCGCGGACAGTCTACAATGAGCAGTTCTTC. Translation gives CASSRTVYNEQFF.

The chain is built from TRBV6-5 and TRBJ2-1; D is possibly TRBD1 (6 bases). V lost 5 bases and J lost 11, with 22 bases in between. The CDR3 sequence is 15 residues long. The germline gives CDR1 MNHEY, CDR2 SVGAGI. CDR3 sequence (DNA): TGTGCCAGCAGTCCCCAGGAAGGGACACTAGAGAAGCAGTTCTTC. Encoded protein: CASSPQEGTLEKQFF.

This clone was detected once. J is TRBJ2-5 and V is TRBV25-1; TRBD2 might be the D (5 bases). The CDR3 spans 13 residues. With 3 bases removed from V and 4 bases from J, the gap between germline ends came to 9 bases. Looked up from germline, CDR1 is MGHDK and CDR2 is SYGVNS. The CDR3 loop reads CASSERGLETQYF. The CDR3 DNA reads TGTGCCAGCAGTGAGAGAGGGTTAGAGACCCAGTACTTC.

The rearrangement uses TRBV28 and TRBJ1-1, with TRBD1 as a possible D gene (5 bases). The germline V gene encodes CDR1 MDHEN and CDR2 SYDVKM. Trimming stripped 1 base from V and 1 base from J, with 7 bases between. The CDR3 consists of 14 residues. CDR3 residues: CASSLFTGNTEAFF. CDR3 bases: TGTGCCAGCAGTTTATTTACAGGGAACACTGAAGCTTTCTTT.

The chain joins TRBV6-5 to TRBJ2-5; the D gene is possibly TRBD1 (5 bases). With 6 bases removed from V and 2 bases from J, the gap between germline ends came to 16 bases. The CDR3 totals 15 residues. In germline, CDR1 is MNHEY, CDR2 SVGAGI. This CDR3 reads CASRRQPYSQETQYF. The CDR3, as DNA: TGTGCCAGCAGAAGACAGCCCTACTCACAAGAGACCCAGTACTTC.

This chain uses TRBV30 with TRBJ1-5; D uncertain. Trimming stripped 0 bases from V and 4 bases from J, with 7 bases between. The CDR3 extends over 13 amino acids. Germline lookup yields CDR1 GTSNPN and CDR2 SVGIG (reference sequence). CDR3 sequence: CAWSVTVNQPQHF. The CDR3 bases are TGTGCCTGGAGTGTCACGGTAAATCAGCCCCAGCATTTT.

This chain links TRBV7-2 with TRBJ1-1; D gene uncertain. The V and J ends lost 0 bases and 0 bases respectively, with 5 bases between them. This CDR3 is built from 14 residues. Per the germline V gene, CDR1 is SGHTA and CDR2 is FQGNSA. CDR3 nucleotide sequence: TGTGCCAGCAGCTTAGCCTCAGTGAACACTGAAGCTTTCTTT. Residues: CASSLASVNTEAFF.

The V call is TRBV15, the J call TRBJ2-3; 11 bases match TRBD1. V was clipped by 2 bases and J by 5 bases; unmatched bases: 6. Germline lookup yields CDR1 LNHNV and CDR2 YYDKDF (reference sequence). This CDR3 region has 16 residues. CDR3 in DNA: TGTGCCACCAGCAGAACTTCCGGGACAGGGGGAGATACGCAGTATTTT. Amino acid sequence: CATSRTSGTGGDTQYF.

The rearrangement uses TRBV7-2 and TRBJ2-5, with 9 positions matching TRBD2. The J segment lost 5 bases and the V segment lost 5 bases, leaving 12 bases of the junction unmatched. Germline lookup yields CDR1 SGHTA and CDR2 FQGNSA. The CDR3 totals 16 residues. Written as DNA, the CDR3 is TGTGCCAGCAGCGCCCGAGGAGCGGGAGGTCTGGAGACCCAGTACTTC. This translates into CASSARGAGGLETQYF.

This clone was detected only a few times. The chain combines TRBV6-1 with TRBJ1-2; possibly TRBD1 for D (5 bases). The germline V gene encodes CDR1 MNHNS and CDR2 SASEGT. CDR3 length: 14 residues. V gave up 0 bases and J gave up 8 bases, with 13 bases separating them. The CDR3: CASSEAGRERGYTF. In DNA form, the CDR3 reads TGTGCCAGCAGTGAAGCCGGCAGGGAACGCGGCTACACCTTC.

V is TRBV25-1 and J is TRBJ2-7; 10 bases match TRBD2. This CDR3 is 15 amino acids long. Trimming took 6 bases from V and 2 from J; bases not matched to a gene: 7. Germline V gene lookup returns CDR1 MGHDK and CDR2 SYGVNS. This CDR3 reads CASSDPLAGAYEQYF. The CDR3 nucleotides read TGTGCCAGCAGCGACCCCCTAGCGGGGGCCTACGAGCAGTACTTC.

The chain uses TRBV6-1 and TRBJ2-5; 7 bases agree with TRBD2. TRBJ2-7 matches the DNA end more closely, so the J call is doubtful. CDR1 and CDR2 from the germline V gene are MNHNS and SASEGT. The CDR3 length is 13 residues. For the CDR3, the DNA is TGTGCCAGCAGTGAGCGCGGGAGCTACGAGCAGTACTTC. It is translated as CASSERGSYEQYF.

The gene calls are TRBV6-5 and TRBJ2-5; 11 bases align to TRBD2. The J call may not be correct, given that the DNA end is closer to TRBJ2-7. Germline CDR1 is MNHEY and CDR2 is SVGAGI. The CDR3 has 15 residues. The CDR3 DNA reads as TGTGCCAGCAGACCGACTAGCGGGGTCTCCTACGAGCAGTACTTC. Translating gives CASRPTSGVSYEQYF.

The chain joins TRBV2 to TRBJ2-1, with unresolved D. The V end lost 2 bases, the J end lost 11 bases, and 7 bases lay between the germline ends. Germline assignment: CDR1 SNHLY and CDR2 FYNNEI. CDR3 size: 11 residues. For the CDR3, the DNA is TGTGCCAGCAGTGAAACTCCCCAGCAGTTCTTC. This encodes CASSETPQQFF.

This sequence joins TRBV5-6 and TRBJ2-5; tentatively, D is TRBD2 (6 bases). Trimming took off 0 bases at V and 11 bases at J, with 20 bases between the two ends. This CDR3 spans 15 amino acids. Germline CDR1 is SGHDT and CDR2 is YYEEEE. CDR3 protein: CASSLERWRPGEQYF. The CDR3 nucleotides read TGTGCCAGCAGCTTGGAACGGTGGCGCCCGGGGGAGCAGTACTTC.

This chain links TRBV19 with TRBJ2-2, with TRBD1 matching over 10 bases. The V and J ends lost 5 bases and 5 bases, in that order; junction bases with no gene match: 5. This CDR3 has 15 residues. Germline V gene lookup returns CDR1 LNHDA and CDR2 SQIVND (reference sequence). The CDR3 nucleotides are TGTGCCAGTAGTCCTCGGACAGGGGGAACCGGGGAGCTGTTTTTT. Its translation is CASSPRTGGTGELFF.

The chain carries TRBV5-1 and TRBJ2-1; TRBD1 matches at 9 bases. V shed 1 base, J shed 9 bases, and the junction held 5 bases outside the gene matches. CDR1 and CDR2 (germline): SGHRS, YFSETQ. CDR3 length equals 14 residues. In DNA, the CDR3 is TGCGCCAGCAGCTTGTTACAGGGGGCAGGTGAGCAGTTCTTC. Translation: CASSLLQGAGEQFF.

The chain uses TRBV27 and TRBJ1-4; TRBD1 is a possible D gene (6 bases). The germline V gene encodes CDR1 MNHEY and CDR2 SMNVEV (reference sequence). The CDR3 is 15 residues long. V was clipped by 1 base and J by 8 bases, with 14 bases between them. The CDR3 DNA sequence: TGTGCCAGCAGTTTATATCGGGGGGCGAGGGAAAAACTGTTTTTT. Translating it yields CASSLYRGAREKLFF.

V usage is TRBV6-1 and J usage is TRBJ1-2; possibly TRBD1 for D (5 bases). Germline CDR1 is MNHNS and CDR2 is SASEGT. The length of the CDR3 is 12 residues. Between the trimmed V and J ends, which lost 8 bases and 0 bases, there was a span of 7 bases. In DNA, the CDR3 is TGTGCCAGCCAGGGTTCTAACTATGGCTACACCTTC. Its protein is CASQGSNYGYTF.

V usage is TRBV2 and J usage is TRBJ1-6; D is ambiguous. The V gene's germline CDR1 is SNHLY and CDR2 FYNNEI. Trimming stripped 1 base from V and 5 bases from J, with 6 bases between. The CDR3 is made up of 14 amino acids. The CDR3 protein is CASSEERNNSPLHF. The CDR3 nucleotides are TGTGCCAGCAGTGAAGAGAGAAATAATTCACCCCTCCACTTT.

This clone was detected once. The chain has TRBV9 and TRBJ1-4; D uncertain. The CDR3 is 15 residues long. The germline V and J ends were trimmed by 0 bases and 5 bases, with 11 bases remaining between them. Germline V gives CDR1 SGDLS, CDR2 YYNGEE. The CDR3 reads CASSVEAVPNEKLFF. The CDR3 coding sequence is TGTGCCAGCAGCGTAGAGGCGGTACCAAATGAAAAACTGTTTTTT.

This chain uses TRBV7-6 with TRBJ2-7, with no clear D. Per the germline V gene, CDR1 is SGHVS and CDR2 is FNYEAQ. CDR3 length: 13 amino acids. Trimming removed 5 bases at V and 7 bases at J, with 15 bases between. Here the CDR3 reads CASSPPNQWEQYF. CDR3 DNA sequence: TGTGCCAGCAGCCCCCCGAACCAGTGGGAGCAGTACTTC.

The chain combines TRBV29-1 with TRBJ2-7; the D is unclear. This CDR3 has 13 residues. The germline V gene encodes CDR1 SQVTM and CDR2 ANQGSEA. With 1 base removed from V and 3 bases from J, the gap between germline ends came to 10 bases. Here the CDR3 reads CSVEGEARYEQYF. CDR3 DNA sequence: TGCAGCGTTGAAGGTGAGGCCCGCTACGAGCAGTACTTC.

The chain recombines TRBV18 with TRBJ2-7; 12 bases align to TRBD1. The junction had 6 bases not matched to a gene; V was cut back by 6 bases and J by 0 bases. Per the germline V gene, CDR1 is KGHSH and CDR2 is LQKENI. The CDR3 consists of 16 residues. The CDR3 loop is CASSGQGAESSYEQYF. The CDR3 DNA reads TGTGCCAGCTCGGGACAGGGGGCGGAGAGCTCCTACGAGCAGTACTTC.

About this clone: The sample has other DNA sequences that encode this CDR3 too. The V gene is TRBV9, the J gene TRBJ1-1; possibly TRBD1 for D (5 bases). Trimming shortened V by 0 bases and J by 5 bases, and 5 bases separated the two germline ends. CDR3 size: 12 residues. Germline V CDR1 and CDR2: SGDLS, YYNGEE. CDR3 loop: CASSVGQTEAFF. The DNA of the CDR3 is TGTGCCAGCAGCGTAGGACAGACTGAAGCTTTCTTT.

V is TRBV5-1 and J is TRBJ2-5; TRBD2 agrees at 9 bases. Losses at the gene ends were 2 bases for V and 4 bases for J; bases not matched to a gene: 15. This CDR3 is built from 18 residues. In germline, CDR1 is SGHRS, CDR2 YFSETQ. The CDR3 loop is CASSFGASGNGGGETQYF. The CDR3 DNA is TGCGCCAGCAGCTTCGGGGCTAGCGGGAACGGCGGGGGAGAGACCCAGTACTTC.

V usage is TRBV28 and J usage is TRBJ1-4; D not certain. Germline CDR1 reads MDHEN; CDR2 reads SYDVKM. The CDR3 runs 17 residues. V lost 3 bases to trimming and J lost 0 bases, with 14 bases between them. The CDR3 DNA reads as TGTGCCAGCAGTTTTCCCCCGGGTGTTGCAACTAATGAAAAACTGTTTTTT. This encodes CASSFPPGVATNEKLFF. Variable domain in full (rest from reference TRBV28 and TRBJ1-4): DVKVTQSSRYLVKRTGEKVFLECVQDMDHENMFWYRQDPGLGLRLIYFSYDVKMKEKGDIPEGYSVSREKKERFSLILESASTNQTSMYLCASSFPPGVATNEKLFFGSGTQLSVL.